This T cell receptor (beta chain) was sequenced during a study of breast tumors, draining lymph nodes, adjacent tissues (dated by TCRdb to about 2016). About the full investigation: In breast cancer patients, the study compared the TCR beta repertoires of tumor, adjacent nontumor tissue and axillary lymph nodes. The study was designed to assess the relationships and possible T-cell exchange between tumor, surrounding tissue and draining lymph node repertoires in human breast cancer. Study-level results and caveats: The data were considered consistent with the idea that most tumor T cells come from the lymph node and then expand in tumor tissue. Tumor and nontumor tissue repertoires were found to be significantly more similar in luminal-like than in basal-like breast cancer. T-cell repertoire diversity in tumors was found to be lower than in lymph nodes but higher than in nontumor tissue, and preferential V and J gene usage was observed. The conclusion that tumor T cells originate in lymph nodes was presented as consistent with a hypothesis rather than as directly demonstrated.

About this clonotype: What this receptor recognizes is not known. A much larger clone differs by one base, so this may be a read error.

Sequencer: Illumina HiSeq 2000. TCR beta chain libraries were generated through multiplex PCR amplification. The amplified TCR beta chain products were analyzed by high-throughput sequencing. TCRdb's own reprocessing of the public reads used fastp at Q25 and MiXCR and kept productive beta chains. Rows with a matching CDR3 protein are joined into one entry that keeps the most common DNA and genes. The sample yields about 180,000 distinct CDR3 sequences; about 30% were counted once. The ten most abundant clones make up approximately 3.9% of the sample. The lymph node samples were taken from the axillary draining lymph nodes of breast cancer patients. The germline V gene sets CDR1 to SGHDT and CDR2 to YYEEEE. Relative to germline, V is 4 bases shorter and J is 3 bases shorter, with 14 bases between their ends. Spanning cysteine to phenylalanine, the CDR3 consists of 14 amino acids. The entry retains the CDR3 DNA only, 42 bases that are in frame from base 1.

Sequencing used axillary lymph node tissue. The receptor chain draws on TRBV5-6 and TRBJ2-7; no confident D gene assignment can be made. This sequence originates from a female donor with breast cancer. Some clones in this sample may be carry-over from other donors' samples. The DNA is TGTGCCAGCAGCAAGACGACGGCAGTCTACGAGCAGTACTTC. Translated, it gives CASSKTTAVYEQYF.